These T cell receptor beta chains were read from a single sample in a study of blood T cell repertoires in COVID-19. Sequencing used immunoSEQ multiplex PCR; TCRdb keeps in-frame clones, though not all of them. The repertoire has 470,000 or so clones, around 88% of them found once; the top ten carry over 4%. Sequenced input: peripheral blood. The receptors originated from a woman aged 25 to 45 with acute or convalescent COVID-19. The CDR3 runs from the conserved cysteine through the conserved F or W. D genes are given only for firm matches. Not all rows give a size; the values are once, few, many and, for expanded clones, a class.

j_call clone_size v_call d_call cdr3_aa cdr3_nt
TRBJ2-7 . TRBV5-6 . CASSLEWRGPSYEQYF TGTGCCAGCAGCTTGGAGTGGCGGGGACCGTCCTACGAGCAGTACTTC
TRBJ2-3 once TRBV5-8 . CASKRGGLSTDTQYF TGTGCCAGCAAGCGCGGGGGCCTCAGCACAGATACGCAGTATTTT
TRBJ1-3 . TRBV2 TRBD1 CASSGVRGQGNTIYF TGTGCCAGCAGTGGTGTCAGGGGGCAAGGAAACACCATATATTTT
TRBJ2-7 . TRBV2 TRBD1 CASTRDRDYEQYF TGTGCCAGCACCAGGGACAGGGACTACGAGCAGTACTTC
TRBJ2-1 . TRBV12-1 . CASSFAAGGPDNEQFF TGTGCCAGCAGCTTTGCTGCGGGGGGGCCGGACAATGAGCAGTTCTTC
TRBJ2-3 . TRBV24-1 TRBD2 CATSDPLGGGGTQYF TGTGCCACCAGTGACCCGTTGGGCGGCGGGGGTACGCAGTATTTT
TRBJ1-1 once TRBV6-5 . CATDRQNTEAFF TGTGCCACCGACAGGCAGAACACTGAAGCTTTCTTT
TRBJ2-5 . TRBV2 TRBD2 CASSETSRAETQYF TGTGCCAGCAGTGAGACTAGCAGGGCGGAGACCCAGTACTTC
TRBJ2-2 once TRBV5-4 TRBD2 CASSLSGLADTGELFF TGTGCCAGCAGCCTCTCAGGACTAGCGGACACCGGGGAGCTGTTTTTT
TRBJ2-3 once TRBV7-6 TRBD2 CASSLTGGAGDTQYF TGTGCCAGCAGCTTAACCGGGGGGGCGGGAGATACGCAGTATTTT
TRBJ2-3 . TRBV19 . CASSSAGSSTDTQYF TGTGCCAGTAGTTCTGCGGGGTCTAGCACAGATACGCAGTATTTT
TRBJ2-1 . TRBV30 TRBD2 CAWSTTQRPRLAYEQFF TGTGCCTGGAGTACAACTCAGAGGCCGAGACTAGCCTATGAGCAGTTCTTC
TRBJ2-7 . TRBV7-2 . CASSLVSYEQYF TGTGCCAGCAGCTTAGTATCCTACGAGCAGTACTTC
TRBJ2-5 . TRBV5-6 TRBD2 CASSLGGGPQETQYF TGTGCCAGCAGCTTGGGCGGGGGGCCCCAAGAGACCCAGTACTTC
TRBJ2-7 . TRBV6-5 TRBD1 CASSSGQGSSYEQYF TGTGCCAGCAGTTCTGGACAGGGATCCTCCTACGAGCAGTACTTC
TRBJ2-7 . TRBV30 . CAWSVRNKKYF TGTGCCTGGAGTGTACGAAACAAGAAGTACTTC
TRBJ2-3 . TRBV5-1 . CASSLAFGGLGPPTDTQYF TGCGCCAGCAGCTTGGCCTTTGGGGGGTTAGGGCCACCCACAGATACGCAGTATTTT
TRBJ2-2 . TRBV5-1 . CASRWDIRTGELFF TGCGCCAGCAGGTGGGACATCCGCACCGGGGAGCTGTTTTTT
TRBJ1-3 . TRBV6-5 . CASSLQAGNTIYF TGTGCCAGCAGTTTACAGGCCGGAAACACCATATATTTT
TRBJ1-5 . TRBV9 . CASSVDSGSNQPQHF TGTGCCAGCAGCGTAGATTCAGGTAGCAATCAGCCCCAGCATTTT
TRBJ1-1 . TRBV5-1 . CASSAGNTEAFF TGCGCCAGCAGCGCCGGGAACACTGAAGCTTTCTTT
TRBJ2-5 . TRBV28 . CASIYQETQYF TGTGCCAGCATATACCAAGAGACCCAGTACTTC
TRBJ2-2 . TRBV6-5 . CASRPYRNTGELFF TGTGCCAGCAGGCCTTACAGGAACACCGGGGAGCTGTTTTTT
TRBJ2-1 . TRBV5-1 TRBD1 CASSQGQGSYNEQFF TGCGCCAGCAGCCAGGGACAGGGCTCCTACAATGAGCAGTTCTTC
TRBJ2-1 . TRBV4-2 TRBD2 CASSQDLGAIGPPLAGGHNEQFF TGTGCCAGCAGCCAAGATCTGGGTGCCATAGGTCCGCCCCTAGCGGGGGGACACAATGAGCAGTTCTTC
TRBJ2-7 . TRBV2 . CASSEALTGPSYEQYF TGTGCCAGCAGTGAAGCGCTGACAGGTCCATCCTACGAGCAGTACTTC
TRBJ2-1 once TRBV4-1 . CASSQTGYSYNEQFF TGCGCCAGCAGCCAAACAGGGTACTCCTACAATGAGCAGTTCTTC
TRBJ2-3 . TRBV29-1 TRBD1 CSFDRDRGRNF TGCAGCTTTGACCGGGACAGGGGGCGGAATTTT
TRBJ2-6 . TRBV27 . CASRPDSHSGANVLTF TGTGCCAGCAGACCCGACAGCCACTCTGGGGCCAACGTCCTGACTTTC
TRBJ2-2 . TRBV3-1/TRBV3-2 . CASSQDTRSGELFF TGTGCCAGCAGCCAAGATACTCGGAGCGGGGAGCTGTTTTTT
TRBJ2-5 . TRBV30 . CAWSVHDGETQYF TGTGCCTGGAGTGTACACGATGGAGAGACCCAGTACTTC
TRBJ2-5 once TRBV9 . CASSARDGGGGETQYF TGTGCCAGCAGCGCCCGCGATGGGGGCGGGGGAGAGACCCAGTACTTC
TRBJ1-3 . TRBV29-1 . CSVVPDTSGNTIYF TGCAGCGTTGTACCGGACACCTCTGGAAACACCATATATTTT
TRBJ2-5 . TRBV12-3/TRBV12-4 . CASSSQGETQYF TGTGCCAGCAGTTCCCAGGGGGAGACCCAGTACTTC
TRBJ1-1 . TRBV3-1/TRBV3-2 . CASSQKGPLNTEAFF TGTGCCAGCAGCCAAAAGGGGCCGTTGAACACTGAAGCTTTCTTT
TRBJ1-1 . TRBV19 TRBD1 CASIDRGVYPEAFF TGTGCCAGTATTGACAGGGGGGTCTACCCTGAAGCTTTCTTT
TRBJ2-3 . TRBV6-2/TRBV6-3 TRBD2 CASSYGGVSDTQYF TGTGCCAGCAGTTACGGGGGGGTTTCCGATACGCAGTATTTT
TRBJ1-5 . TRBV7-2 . CASSLIYRRADQPQHF TGTGCCAGCAGCCTAATCTACAGGAGGGCCGATCAGCCCCAGCATTTT
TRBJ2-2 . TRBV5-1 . CASSSPLEGGWTGELFF TGCGCCAGCAGTTCCCCCCTCGAGGGCGGATGGACCGGGGAGCTGTTTTTT
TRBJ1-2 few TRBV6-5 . CASNGGGYGYTF TGTGCCAGCAATGGGGGGGGATATGGCTACACCTTC
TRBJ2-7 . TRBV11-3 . CASSFGQSYEQYF TGTGCCAGCAGCTTTGGACAGTCCTACGAGCAGTACTTC
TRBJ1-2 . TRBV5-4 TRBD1 CASTLPGGNYGYTF TGTGCCAGCACGCTCCCAGGGGGCAACTATGGCTACACCTTC
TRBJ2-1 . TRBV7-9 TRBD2 CASVRTGLADGYNEQFF TGTGCCAGCGTCCGAACCGGACTAGCGGACGGCTACAATGAGCAGTTCTTC
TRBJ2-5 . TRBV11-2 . CASSLLLAGQETQYF TGTGCCAGCAGCTTATTATTGGCAGGGCAGGAGACCCAGTACTTC